This TCR beta chain comes out of a study of blood T cell repertoires in COVID-19. Across the whole study: Whether acute or convalescent, the COVID-19 samples came from the United States, Italy and Spain. The cDNA or gDNA used as material had been derived from T cells, B-cell-depleted T cells, or PBMCs.

The germline V gene encodes CDR1 MGHRA and CDR2 YSYEKL. The length of the CDR3 is 15 residues. The V end was cut by 4 bases, the J end by 3 bases, with 16 bases between. Per the original methods: From reference gene primer amplification, estimates of nucleated cell counts were derived. Sequencing used immunoSEQ multiplex PCR; TCRdb keeps in-frame clones, though not all of them. V and J calls and clone size are copied from that table; D and trimming were computed from the DNA. The sample lists about 300,000 clones, 85% to 90% occurring once. The receptor comes from a man in his sixties or seventies with acute or convalescent COVID-19. The sample was peripheral blood. The V call is TRBV4-1, the J call TRBJ2-7; perhaps TRBD1 as D (7 bases). CDR3 sequence reads: CASSRLGGGNYEQYF. In DNA form, the CDR3 reads TGCGCCAGCAGCCGCCTAGGGGGCGGGAACTACGAGCAGTACTTC.